One and the same sample provided the 15 T cell receptor beta chains below, sequenced in a study of shared T cell receptors in the human thymus (dated by TCRdb to about 2021). Library construction relied on the immunoSEQ multiplex PCR assay. TCRdb obtained this table from immuneACCESS and retained in-frame rearrangements with V and J assigned. These tables miss some clones; where compared with another copy, unresolved V genes account for less than half of the shortfall, and the remainder is unexplained. Recorded for this sample are 640,000 or so clones; more than 75% of them occurred a single time. Of the sample, 0.0094% falls within the top ten clones. This sample was also put to use in a study of human thymus T cells.

Sequenced sample: thymocytes. The receptors here all came from a boy in the first two years of life with a congenital heart defect. Donor details come from another sample of the same person, matched by shared clones.

The chain links TRBV25-1 to TRBJ2-2; TRBD1 matches 8 bases. Germline-derived CDR1 and CDR2 are MGHDK and SYGVNS. The CDR3 contains 16 residues. Trimming at V came to 1 base and at J to 2 bases, leaving 3 bases not matched to a gene. The CDR3 loop is CASSESGTGNTGELFF. The DNA of the CDR3 is TGTGCCAGCAGTGAATCTGGGACAGGAAACACCGGGGAGCTGTTTTTT.

The rearrangement links TRBV9 to TRBJ2-5; TRBD2 agrees at 7 bases. Trimming removed 0 bases from V and 3 bases from J; junction bases left unmatched: 5. This CDR3 has 15 amino acids. Looked up from germline, CDR1 is SGDLS and CDR2 is YYNGEE. In DNA, the CDR3 is TGTGCCAGCAGCGTAGCTCCTGGGGGGGAAGAGACCCAGTACTTC. Translating it yields CASSVAPGGEETQYF.

V and J are TRBV10-2 and TRBJ2-3; D unclear. V was cut by 6 bases and J by 1 base, with 8 bases left in between. CDR1 and CDR2 (germline): WSHSY, SAAADI. The length of the CDR3 is 13 residues. The CDR3 DNA sequence: TGCGCCAGCAGCCCCGAGCGCACAGATACGCAGTATTTT. Residues: CASSPERTDTQYF.

The CDR3 protein is CASSQDEAQGGYEQYF. The CDR3 DNA reads as TGTGCCAGCAGCCAAGATGAGGCACAGGGCGGATACGAGCAGTACTTC. The chain employs TRBV14 and TRBJ2-7, with D maybe TRBD1 (6 bases). There are 16 residues in the CDR3. Germline assignment: CDR1 SGHDN and CDR2 FVKESK. Trimming cost V 0 bases and J 4 bases, with 16 bases left between them.

This chain links TRBV7-3 with TRBJ2-5; 9 positions agree with TRBD1. With V trimmed by 6 bases and J by 7 bases, 12 bases remained unmatched. Germline-derived CDR1 and CDR2 are SGHTA and FQGTGA. This CDR3 contains 15 residues. The CDR3 is CASSPPGQGLGTQYF. The CDR3 DNA follows: TGTGCCAGCAGTCCACCGGGACAGGGATTGGGGACCCAGTACTTC.

The rearrangement uses TRBV5-1 and TRBJ2-6; TRBD1 matches 9 bases. Germline V gene lookup returns CDR1 SGHRS and CDR2 YFSETQ. V shed 2 bases, J shed 1 base, and the junction held 10 bases outside the gene matches. There are 19 residues in the CDR3. DNA of the CDR3: TGCGCCAGCAGCTTATCCGGGACAGGGCCACAATCTGGGGCCAACGTCCTGACTTTC. It translates to CASSLSGTGPQSGANVLTF.

The chain is built from TRBV6-4 and TRBJ2-4; 14 bases fit TRBD2. CDR3 length: 16 amino acids. Germline-derived CDR1 and CDR2 are MRHNA and SNTAGT. J gave up 7 bases and V 6 bases, and 8 bases lay outside the gene matches. As DNA, the CDR3 is TGTGCCAGCAGAGCCGGGACTAGCGGGGGAGGGAACATTCAGTACTTC. The encoded protein is CASRAGTSGGGNIQYF.

The rearrangement joins TRBV6-6 to TRBJ2-3; 11 nucleotides match TRBD2. There are 14 residues in the CDR3. The J segment lost 4 bases and the V segment lost 10 bases, leaving 7 bases of the junction unmatched. Germline assignment: CDR1 MNHNY and CDR2 SVGAGI (reference sequence). CDR3 amino acids: CAIRLAGIPDTQYF. CDR3 in DNA: TGTGCCATACGACTAGCGGGAATCCCAGATACGCAGTATTTT.

The J gene is TRBJ1-1, the V gene TRBV7-9; D remains unclear. CDR1 and CDR2 from the germline V gene are SEHNR and FQNEAQ (reference sequence). This CDR3 is built from 13 residues. V dropped 3 bases and J dropped 7 bases, with 12 bases sitting between them. CDR3 sequence reads: CASSFRGVVEAFF. The CDR3 bases are TGTGCCAGCAGCTTCCGAGGCGTTGTTGAAGCTTTCTTT.

The CDR3 region is CASSLEGQLSNQPQHF. The CDR3 nucleotides read TGTGCCAGCAGTCTAGAGGGACAGTTAAGCAATCAGCCCCAGCATTTT. This chain connects TRBV28 to TRBJ1-5; 7 bases line up with TRBD1. The ends lost 5 bases at V and 1 base at J; junction bases unmatched: 8. The CDR3 runs 16 residues. The V gene's germline CDR1 is MDHEN and CDR2 SYDVKM.

The J gene is TRBJ2-3, the V gene TRBV30; maybe TRBD2 (5 bases). This CDR3 spans 14 amino acids. CDR1 is GTSNPN, CDR2 SVGIG, per germline (reference sequence). V lost 2 bases and J lost 0, with 9 bases in between. The CDR3 region is CAWSIAGSTDTQYF. The CDR3 DNA reads TGTGCCTGGAGTATCGCGGGTAGCACAGATACGCAGTATTTT.

The rearrangement links TRBV4-3 to TRBJ1-2, with TRBD1 identical over 9 bases. The CDR3 spans 16 residues. The germline CDR1 and CDR2 sequences are LGHNA and YSLEER. The trim removed 4 bases at V and 5 bases at J, leaving 11 bases unmatched. The CDR3 DNA is TGCGCCAGCAGCCGTGCCGGACAGGGGAGGGGATATGGCTACACCTTC. Amino acids: CASSRAGQGRGYGYTF.

J is TRBJ2-7 and V is TRBV27, with 8 nucleotides matching TRBD1. The germline gives CDR1 MNHEY, CDR2 SMNVEV (reference sequence). The CDR3 is made up of 15 amino acids. Trimming took 2 bases from V and 1 from J; bases not matched to a gene: 4. CDR3 in amino acids: CASSLAGGSSYEQYF. The DNA for the CDR3 is TGTGCCAGCAGTTTAGCAGGGGGCAGTTCCTACGAGCAGTACTTC.

This sequence joins TRBV5-4 and TRBJ1-1; 7 bases align to TRBD1. The CDR3 is made up of 17 amino acids. CDR1 is SGHNT and CDR2 is YYREEE in the germline V gene (reference sequence). The trim removed 4 bases at V and 0 bases at J, leaving 12 bases unmatched. This CDR3 is CASSTKWTGGLNTEAFF. The CDR3 DNA is TGTGCCAGCAGCACGAAATGGACAGGAGGGTTGAACACTGAAGCTTTCTTT.

This clone was counted a single time. In nucleotides, the CDR3 is TGTGCCAGCAGTTCCCATCCCGACAGGGGGAGCTCCTACGAGCAGTACTTC. It codes for CASSSHPDRGSSYEQYF. J is TRBJ2-5 and V is TRBV28; 9 bases are a match to TRBD1. The assigned J gene may be wrong: the sequence end matches TRBJ2-7 better. Germline CDR1 and CDR2: MDHEN and SYDVKM. The CDR3 runs to 17 residues.